This T cell receptor beta chain is from a study of regulatory T cells in long-lasting Graves disease. Combining iRepertoire HTBI primers with Arm-PCR of CDR3 regions, the authors built TCR beta libraries. TCRdb reprocessed the multiplex PCR reads via MiXCR and lists one record per CDR3 protein. The profile shows a few hundred thousand distinct CDR3 sequences, about a quarter of them singletons. Trimming removed 5 bases at V and 0 bases at J, with 14 bases between. This CDR3 spans 15 amino acids. This clonotype was seen many times. Time point described: persistent/refractory GD, antithyroid drugs over 5 years with positive TRAb. RNA extracted from PBMCs served as the sequencing template.

The sample here was peripheral blood mononuclear cells (PBMCs), taken when the disease was refractory, from a patient treated with antithyroid drugs. This clonotype was obtained from a female donor with Graves disease. The V gene is TRBV12-3 or TRBV12-4, the J gene TRBJ2-7; tentatively, D is TRBD2 (6 bases). DNA of the CDR3: TGTGCCAGCAGTCCCACTAGCCCGAGCTCCTACGAGCAGTACTTC. It is translated as CASSPTSPSSYEQYF.